Reported below is one TCR beta chain. Its antigen is as yet unknown. This entry comes from a study of graft-versus-host responses after intestinal transplantation. The overall study: The transplants performed in recipients were multivisceral, liver-intestinal, or isolated intestinal. Every transplant recipient was induced with anti-thymocyte globulin, then maintained on tacrolimus and steroids for about 3 years.

From germline, CDR1 is SGHNT and CDR2 YYREEE (reference sequence). The length of the CDR3 is 14 residues. Germline trimming cut 4 bases from V and 5 bases from J; bases unmatched to any gene: 7. Measured with immunoSEQ multiplex PCR; TCRdb has only the in-frame clones, and not every one. This sample has some 110,000 clones; around nine tenths occur once, and the top ten carry roughly 0.23%. Study-wide points: Detection of GvH clones occurred in recipient marrow, and some had their first appearance in ileum or blood.

This clonotype was sampled from a human donor who was the organ donor for an intestinal transplant. The chain uses TRBV5-4 and TRBJ2-7; 9 positions match TRBD1. The material was unstimulated CD4+ T cells sorted from spleen or lymph node cells, obtained before transplant. CDR3 nucleotide sequence: TGTGCCAGCAGCGGATACGGGACAGGGAACGAGCAGTACTTC. Amino acids: CASSGYGTGNEQYF.